Given below is one T cell receptor beta chain in context. This specimen comes from a study of blood T cell repertoires in COVID-19. Participants' reported clinical history set cohort assignment. Clones were sequenced by immunoSEQ multiplex PCR, and TCRdb holds only the in-frame ones, with some missing. This sample yields 150,000 to 200,000 clones, of which around three quarters are seen a single time; less than 20% belongs to the top ten. The ends lost 4 bases at V and 4 bases at J; junction bases unmatched: 5. Germline CDR1 reads SGHRS; CDR2 reads YFSETQ. This CDR3 is 15 amino acids long. The TCR sequence derives from a woman aged 50 to 60 with acute COVID-19. The rearrangement links TRBV5-1 to TRBJ2-3; 11 bases align to TRBD2. Sequencing input: PBMCs or T cells enriched from blood (not recorded which). The CDR3 region is CASSVSGGAADTQYF. In DNA form, the CDR3 reads TGCGCCAGCAGCGTTAGCGGGGGGGCCGCAGATACGCAGTATTTT.